Many counts were recorded for the clone carrying this T cell receptor (beta chain). The antigen is undetermined. The data belong to a study of neurological immune-mediated disorders. Whole-study results and caveats: There were no CDR3 amino acid sequences shared by expanded clones across subjects, a result suggesting private repertoires in all groups. The greatest degree of TCR clonal expansion was observed in HTLV-1-associated myelopathy, with the lowest in multiple sclerosis, below that of healthy controls.

CDR1 and CDR2 (germline): MNHNS, SASEGT. Trimming at V came to 5 bases and at J to 7 bases, leaving 11 bases not matched to a gene. This CDR3 comprises 14 residues. The yield of each sequencing run was over 160 million TCR-beta sequences from 15-18 subjects. TCRdb analysed the 5' RACE reads with MiXCR anew, one entry per CDR3 protein. The table lists some 38,000 distinct CDR3 sequences, more than 4.5% of them singletons, with approximately 8.7% in the top ten. Sorted libraries used some 1 million CD4+ or CD8+ T cells. Sequenced sample: CD4+ T cells from blood. The chain uses TRBV6-1 and TRBJ2-7; 7 nucleotides line up with TRBD1. The TCR originated in a man younger than 35 in good health. CDR3 residues: CASSSTTGASEQYF. The CDR3 nucleotides read TGTGCCAGCAGTTCCACTACAGGGGCGAGTGAGCAGTACTTC.